The next 28 T cell receptor beta chains were all read from a single sample in a study of shared T cell receptors in the human thymus. Clones were sequenced by immunoSEQ multiplex PCR, and TCRdb holds only the in-frame ones, with some missing. The sample includes hundreds of thousands of clones, around 87% of them seen just once. The data were also submitted as part of a second study, on human thymus T cells.

Sequencing used thymocytes. The receptors shown here come from a boy in the first two years of life with a congenital heart defect.

The chain is built from TRBV6-5 and TRBJ1-4; D may be TRBD1 (5 bases). This CDR3 contains 14 residues. Germline V gives CDR1 MNHEY, CDR2 SVGAGI. The ends were cut back, 1 base at V and 7 bases at J, with 10 bases in the middle. The CDR3 loop reads CASSYWPGLEKLFF. Written as DNA, the CDR3 is TGTGCCAGCAGTTACTGGCCAGGGCTTGAAAAACTGTTTTTT.

A few counts support this clone. The gene calls are TRBV10-2 and TRBJ2-7; 9 bases map to TRBD1. V trimming: 6 bases; J trimming: 4 bases; junction bases outside the gene matches: 4. Germline assignment: CDR1 WSHSY and CDR2 SAAADI. CDR3 length: 13 amino acids. This chain's CDR3 is CASSGQGQYEQYF. DNA of the CDR3: TGCGCCAGCAGCGGACAGGGGCAGTACGAGCAGTACTTC.

The rearrangement uses TRBV2 and TRBJ2-2; 8 nucleotides line up with TRBD2. V lost 8 bases, J lost 5 bases, and 13 bases stayed unmatched. The CDR3 covers 16 residues. Germline CDR1 reads SNHLY; CDR2 reads FYNNEI. CDR3 loop: CASQARLAGGTGELFF. The CDR3 nucleotides read TGTGCCAGCCAAGCGCGTCTAGCGGGCGGTACCGGGGAGCTGTTTTTT.

This chain connects TRBV5-6 to TRBJ2-1; TRBD1 might be the D (6 bases). Trimming took 7 bases from V and 10 from J, leaving 21 bases between them. Germline values: CDR1 SGHDT, CDR2 YYEEEE. This CDR3 region has 14 residues. Here the CDR3 DNA reads TGTGCCAGCGACTGTCTGACAGGACGCGGGGAGCAGTTCTTC. Encoded protein: CASDCLTGRGEQFF.

The chain joins TRBV28 to TRBJ2-7; D is possibly TRBD1 (6 bases). CDR1 is MDHEN and CDR2 is SYDVKM in the germline V gene. This CDR3 is 13 amino acids long. With 8 bases removed from V and 7 bases from J, the gap between germline ends came to 18 bases. CDR3 protein: CASGRPGHLEQYF. The CDR3 DNA is TGTGCCAGCGGGAGACCGGGACACCTAGAGCAGTACTTC. Based on the CDR3 plus reference TRBV28 and TRBJ2-7, the full variable domain is DVKVTQSSRYLVKRTGEKVFLECVQDMDHENMFWYRQDPGLGLRLIYFSYDVKMKEKGDIPEGYSVSREKKERFSLILESASTNQTSMYLCASGRPGHLEQYFGPGTRLTVT.

The chain combines TRBV5-8 with TRBJ1-1; tentatively, D is TRBD1 (6 bases). V was pared by 5 bases and J by 8 bases, with 16 bases between. Germline values: CDR1 SGHTS, CDR2 YDEGEE. The CDR3 has 13 amino acids. CDR3 loop: CASRAPDSREAFF. The CDR3 bases are TGTGCCAGCAGGGCTCCGGACAGCCGGGAAGCTTTCTTT.

The chain's CDR3 is CASGWTAHGYTF. The CDR3, as DNA: TGTGCCAGCGGATGGACAGCCCATGGCTACACCTTC. The chain uses TRBV6-1 and TRBJ1-2; D perhaps matches TRBD1 (6 bases). The ends were cut back, 8 bases at V and 6 bases at J, with 13 bases in the middle. The CDR3 runs 12 residues. CDR1 is MNHNS, CDR2 SASEGT, per germline.

This chain joins TRBV9 and TRBJ1-2; 10 nucleotides agree with TRBD1. This CDR3 is 14 amino acids long. CDR1 is SGDLS, CDR2 YYNGEE, per germline. V was pared by 0 bases and J by 9 bases, with 5 bases of the junction left unmatched. For the CDR3, the DNA is TGTGCCAGCAGCGTAGTAGTGGGACAGGGGTGCTACACCTTC. It specifies CASSVVVGQGCYTF.

The V gene is TRBV11-2, the J gene TRBJ1-1; D remains ambiguous. Germline assignment: CDR1 SGHAT and CDR2 FQNNGV. This CDR3 is 14 amino acids long. The V gene lost 7 bases and the J gene lost 2 bases, with 14 bases spanning the gap. CDR3 DNA: TGTGCCAGCACCTCCCTTGGCCCCAACACTGAAGCTTTCTTT. The encoded protein is CASTSLGPNTEAFF. Looking up the rest from reference TRBV11-2 and TRBJ1-1 gives the full variable domain: EAGVAQSPRYKIIEKRQSVAFWCNPISGHATLYWYQQILGQGPKLLIQFQNNGVVDDSQLPKDRFSAERLKGVDSTLKIQPAKLEDSAVYLCASTSLGPNTEAFFGQGTRLTVV.

The chain joins TRBV4-1 to TRBJ1-2; possible D gene TRBD1, 5 bases. CDR1 is MGHRA, CDR2 YSYEKL, per germline. The CDR3 totals 16 residues. V was pared by 3 bases and J by 1 base, with 15 bases between. As DNA, the CDR3 is TGCGCCAGCAGCCAGGACACACTACAAAATAACTATGGCTACACCTTC. It translates to CASSQDTLQNNYGYTF.

The V gene is TRBV7-9, the J gene TRBJ2-7; the match to TRBD1 covers 8 bases. The CDR3 runs 17 residues. Per germline, CDR1 SEHNR and CDR2 FQNEAQ (reference sequence). Germline trimming cut 4 bases from V and 2 bases from J; bases unmatched to any gene: 13. The CDR3 bases are TGTGCCAGCAGCTCCTTTTGGACAGGGATGGAGCCCTACGAGCAGTACTTC. Translated: CASSSFWTGMEPYEQYF.

The rearrangement links TRBV5-1 to TRBJ2-7; D ambiguous. This CDR3 has 13 residues. Germline lookup yields CDR1 SGHRS and CDR2 YFSETQ. The V gene lost 0 bases and the J gene lost 0 bases, with 4 bases spanning the gap. The CDR3 nucleotides are TGCGCCAGCAGCTTGGTCAGCTCCTACGAGCAGTACTTC. Amino acid sequence: CASSLVSSYEQYF.

This clone has only a few counts. This sequence joins TRBV6-4 and TRBJ2-7; 8 positions match TRBD2. CDR3 size: 21 residues. V gave up 2 bases and J gave up 3 bases; unmatched junction bases: 24. The germline CDR1 and CDR2 sequences are MRHNA and SNTAGT. In nucleotides, the CDR3 is TGTGCCAGCAGTGACATGAAACGGGCGGCTAGCGGGCGTCGCCGAGTCTACGAGCAGTACTTC. Translating it yields CASSDMKRAASGRRRVYEQYF.

The chain employs TRBV5-1 and TRBJ2-6, with a tentative D call TRBD2 (5 bases). The CDR3 covers 17 residues. The V end lost 3 bases, the J end lost 0 bases, and 13 bases lay between the germline ends. Germline V lookup: CDR1 SGHRS, CDR2 YFSETQ. The CDR3 bases are TGCGCCAGCAGCTCCCGGAGGACTGCCTCTGGGGCCAACGTCCTGACTTTC. Residues: CASSSRRTASGANVLTF.

The rearrangement uses TRBV6-5 and TRBJ2-1, with 11 bases lining up with TRBD1. This CDR3 comprises 15 residues. Germline CDR1 reads MNHEY; CDR2 reads SVGAGI. V gave up 5 bases and J gave up 8 bases; unmatched junction bases: 8. CDR3 amino acids: CASSTGQGAGYEQFF. CDR3 in DNA: TGTGCCAGCAGTACCGGACAGGGGGCTGGCTATGAGCAGTTCTTC.

The rearrangement joins TRBV5-1 to TRBJ2-3; TRBD2 matches at 11 bases. Trimming took 5 bases from V and 3 from J; bases not matched to a gene: 8. Germline CDR1 and CDR2: SGHRS and YFSETQ. The CDR3 has 16 residues. CDR3 coding DNA: TGCGCCAGCAGGCCTAGACTAGCGGGGTCTACAGATACGCAGTATTTT. Translation gives CASRPRLAGSTDTQYF.

The chain links TRBV5-1 to TRBJ2-7; 8 positions match TRBD2. With V trimmed by 4 bases and J by 4 bases, 10 bases remained unmatched. The CDR3 loop spans 15 amino acids. The germline gives CDR1 SGHRS, CDR2 YFSETQ. The CDR3 reads CASSIPSGSPYEQYF. In DNA, the CDR3 is TGCGCCAGCAGCATCCCCAGCGGGAGTCCTTACGAGCAGTACTTC.

V is TRBV28 and J is TRBJ2-7, with 11 bases matching TRBD2. From germline, CDR1 is MDHEN and CDR2 SYDVKM. Trimming at V came to 2 bases and at J to 10 bases, leaving 10 bases not matched to a gene. The CDR3 length is 15 residues. The CDR3 DNA sequence: TGTGCCAGCAGTTTACTAACTAGCGGGAGATGGAAACAGTACTTC. Translation: CASSLLTSGRWKQYF.

The chain combines TRBV11-2 with TRBJ2-5; 11 nucleotides align to TRBD2. Germline V gives CDR1 SGHAT, CDR2 FQNNGV. V lost 3 bases to trimming and J lost 5 bases; unmatched junction nucleotides: 14. CDR3 length: 18 residues. The CDR3 bases are TGTGCCAGCAGCTTCCTAATAGCGGGGGGGCCGGCGGTGGAGACCCAGTACTTC. This sequence encodes CASSFLIAGGPAVETQYF.

The chain is built from TRBV10-3 and TRBJ2-6; D remains ambiguous. The CDR3 has 13 residues. Germline-derived CDR1 and CDR2 are ENHRY and SYGVKD. Trimming took 11 bases from V and 0 from J, leaving 8 bases between them. The CDR3 region is CASKSSGANVLTF. The CDR3 DNA follows: TGTGCCTCTAAGAGCTCTGGGGCCAACGTCCTGACTTTC.

The chain combines TRBV4-1 with TRBJ2-7; 10 nucleotides align to TRBD1. The germline gives CDR1 MGHRA, CDR2 YSYEKL. The CDR3 sequence is 16 residues long. After removal of 0 bases from V and 3 bases from J, the junction contained 5 bases not matched to a gene. The DNA of the CDR3 is TGCGCCAGCAGCCAAGACCTCGGGGACAGGGGCTACGAGCAGTACTTC. Encoded protein: CASSQDLGDRGYEQYF.

The chain carries TRBV28 and TRBJ1-4; a possible D gene is TRBD1 (6 bases). This CDR3 contains 14 residues. Germline values: CDR1 MDHEN, CDR2 SYDVKM. Trimming stripped 5 bases from V and 3 bases from J, with 10 bases between. The CDR3 here is CASSIGGANEKLFF. CDR3 DNA: TGTGCCAGCAGTATAGGGGGGGCTAATGAAAAACTGTTTTTT.

A few counts support this clone. V usage is TRBV28 and J usage is TRBJ1-5; 11 positions agree with TRBD1. Looked up from germline, CDR1 is MDHEN and CDR2 is SYDVKM. This CDR3 contains 14 residues. V dropped 3 bases and J dropped 10; count of bases not matched to a gene: 5. The CDR3 coding sequence is TGTGCCAGCAGTTTTTGGACAGGGGGCCAACCCCAGCATTTT. Protein: CASSFWTGGQPQHF. Together with reference TRBV28 and TRBJ1-5, the CDR3 gives the full variable domain: DVKVTQSSRYLVKRTGEKVFLECVQDMDHENMFWYRQDPGLGLRLIYFSYDVKMKEKGDIPEGYSVSREKKERFSLILESASTNQTSMYLCASSFWTGGQPQHFGDGTRLSIL.

This clone was seen a single time. The chain recombines TRBV7-2 with TRBJ2-7, with D possibly being TRBD2 (6 bases). Trimming cost V 2 bases and J 2 bases, with 16 bases left between them. CDR3 length: 16 amino acids. Germline V lookup: CDR1 SGHTA, CDR2 FQGNSA. CDR3 residues: CASSLTFRAGTYEQYF. CDR3 bases: TGTGCCAGCAGCTTAACATTCAGGGCGGGAACCTACGAGCAGTACTTC.

The chain combines TRBV6-5 with TRBJ2-1, with no clear D. CDR1 and CDR2 (germline): MNHEY, SVGAGI. This CDR3 has 15 amino acids. Trimming took off 6 bases at V and 0 bases at J, with 12 bases between the two ends. This chain's CDR3 is CASSPGNSSYNEQFF. The CDR3 nucleotides read TGTGCCAGCAGCCCAGGTAACAGCTCCTACAATGAGCAGTTCTTC.

This clone was found a few times. The chain has TRBV6-1 and TRBJ1-3, with 7 bases that match TRBD1. Looked up from germline, CDR1 is MNHNS and CDR2 is SASEGT. This CDR3 region has 16 residues. V dropped 3 bases and J dropped 3; count of bases not matched to a gene: 8. This chain's CDR3 is CASSDDGTASGNTIYF. In DNA, the CDR3 is TGTGCCAGCAGTGACGATGGGACAGCTAGTGGAAACACCATATATTTT.

The chain carries TRBV7-8 and TRBJ2-1; TRBD2 matches at 14 bases. Germline-derived CDR1 and CDR2 are SGHVS and FQNEAQ. Trimming at V came to 5 bases and at J to 3 bases, leaving 3 bases not matched to a gene. This CDR3 is built from 16 residues. The CDR3 reads CASSHGLAGGYNEQFF. CDR3 nucleotides: TGTGCCAGCAGCCACGGACTAGCGGGGGGCTACAATGAGCAGTTCTTC.

The rearrangement uses TRBV10-1 and TRBJ2-7; 10 bases line up with TRBD2. This CDR3 spans 14 amino acids. Germline CDR1 reads WNHNN; CDR2 reads SYGVQD (reference sequence). J lost 6 bases, V lost 2 bases, and 4 bases had no gene match. The CDR3 DNA is TGCGCCAGCAGTGAGATAGAGCGGGAGGGCGAGCAGTACTTC. It specifies CASSEIEREGEQYF.